Below are 28 T cell receptor beta chains sequenced from a single sample in a study of cytomegalovirus exposure and HLA in healthy donors. The PCR ran on 60 Vbeta and 13 Jbeta primers. Clones were read by immunoSEQ multiplex PCR, and TCRdb kept only the in-frame ones, dropping some. Here the sample spans some 130,000 clones, about 80% being singletons. Sequencing input: PBMCs. The receptor source for this set is a man aged 35-49 years in good health and CMV-seropositive.

CDR3: CASSPWGGPNSNQPQHF. As DNA, the CDR3 is TGTGCCAGCAGTCCTTGGGGGGGGCCTAACAGCAATCAGCCCCAGCATTTT. The rearrangement uses TRBV28 and TRBJ1-5; the D gene is possibly TRBD1 (6 bases). CDR1 and CDR2 from the germline V gene are MDHEN and SYDVKM. The V gene lost 5 bases and the J gene lost 1 base, with 18 bases spanning the gap. CDR3 length: 17 amino acids. Full variable domain (missing parts from reference TRBV28 and TRBJ1-5): DVKVTQSSRYLVKRTGEKVFLECVQDMDHENMFWYRQDPGLGLRLIYFSYDVKMKEKGDIPEGYSVSREKKERFSLILESASTNQTSMYLCASSPWGGPNSNQPQHFGDGTRLSIL.

The chain joins TRBV5-1 to TRBJ2-5, with 8 bases lining up with TRBD2. This CDR3 is built from 13 residues. Germline V gives CDR1 SGHRS, CDR2 YFSETQ. The V gene end was trimmed by 4 bases and the J gene end by 5 bases; junction bases not matched to a gene: 4. The CDR3 is CASSTSGPETQYF. Written as DNA, the CDR3 is TGCGCCAGCAGCACTAGCGGCCCCGAGACCCAGTACTTC.

This clone was found a few times. The chain joins TRBV6-1 to TRBJ2-2, with D tentatively TRBD1 (6 bases). In germline, CDR1 is MNHNS, CDR2 SASEGT. This CDR3 has 12 amino acids. Trimming shortened V by 9 bases and J by 6 bases, and 11 bases separated the two germline ends. The CDR3 nucleotides read TGTGCCAGTCAACAGGGAGCCGGGGAGCTGTTTTTT. Amino acid sequence: CASQQGAGELFF.

The rearrangement joins TRBV6-1 to TRBJ1-5; the D is unclear. The CDR3 runs 12 residues. Trimming pared 6 bases from V and 4 bases from J, leaving 7 bases between. Germline values: CDR1 MNHNS, CDR2 SASEGT. CDR3 loop: CASRYNNQPQHF. As DNA, the CDR3 is TGTGCCAGCAGATACAATAATCAGCCCCAGCATTTT.

V gene TRBV19 combines with J gene TRBJ1-5; D is uncertain. V shed 1 base and J shed 3 bases, with 7 bases lying between them. Germline CDR1 and CDR2: LNHDA and SQIVND (reference sequence). The CDR3 totals 14 residues. The chain's CDR3 is CASSIGADNQPQHF. In DNA form, the CDR3 reads TGTGCCAGTAGTATAGGGGCAGACAATCAGCCCCAGCATTTT.

This chain joins TRBV19 and TRBJ1-4; 11 nucleotides agree with TRBD1. The CDR3 length is 15 residues. Looked up from germline, CDR1 is LNHDA and CDR2 is SQIVND (reference sequence). V lost 4 bases to trimming and J lost 6 bases; unmatched junction nucleotides: 4. CDR3 loop: CASSTGTGGYEKLFF. DNA for the CDR3: TGTGCCAGTAGTACCGGGACAGGGGGTTATGAAAAACTGTTTTTT.

CDR3 protein: CASSPRTGSGQPQHF. The CDR3 DNA reads TGTGCCAGCAGCCCTCGGACAGGGAGCGGACAGCCCCAGCATTTT. The chain has TRBV7-2 and TRBJ1-5; 8 bases line up with TRBD1. Germline V gives CDR1 SGHTA, CDR2 FQGNSA. The junction had 10 bases not matched to a gene; V was cut back by 5 bases and J by 7 bases. The CDR3 spans 15 residues.

The CDR3 reads CASSGVAGGTHGDTQYF. In nucleotides, the CDR3 is TGTGCCAGCAGTGGGGTAGCGGGAGGGACTCATGGAGATACGCAGTATTTT. The chain is built from TRBV2 and TRBJ2-3; 11 bases are a match to TRBD2. V lost 4 bases, J lost 5 bases, and 11 bases stayed unmatched. The CDR3 consists of 17 residues. In germline, CDR1 is SNHLY, CDR2 FYNNEI.

The CDR3 spells CASRRRGSSSGANVLTF. Written as DNA, the CDR3 is TGTGCCAGCAGACGTAGGGGGTCTAGCTCTGGGGCCAACGTCCTGACTTTC. The V call is TRBV5-8, the J call TRBJ2-6, with a tentative D call TRBD1 (6 bases). Germline values: CDR1 SGHTS, CDR2 YDEGEE. CDR3 length: 17 amino acids. Trimming pared 5 bases from V and 0 bases from J, leaving 15 bases between.

Remarks on this clone: This sample includes further DNA sequences coding for the same CDR3. The V and J genes are TRBV11-1 and TRBJ2-2, with TRBD2 matching over 8 bases. CDR3 length: 16 amino acids. The germline CDR1 and CDR2 sequences are SGHAT and FQDESV (reference sequence). The ends lost 5 bases at V and 3 bases at J; junction bases unmatched: 8. The DNA for the CDR3 is TGTGCCAGCAGCCCGAACCCGGGAGGGGACACCGGGGAGCTGTTTTTT. Amino acids: CASSPNPGGDTGELFF.

J is TRBJ1-2 and V is TRBV5-6, with 7 bases fitting TRBD1. Germline CDR1 is SGHDT and CDR2 is YYEEEE. This CDR3 is 13 amino acids long. V shed 4 bases, J shed 2 bases, and the junction held 2 bases outside the gene matches. CDR3 amino acids: CASSPGQNYGYTF. The CDR3 region has the DNA TGTGCCAGCAGCCCGGGACAGAACTATGGCTACACCTTC.

J is TRBJ1-4 and V is TRBV7-9, with D hard to call. The CDR3 runs to 14 residues. V was trimmed by 5 bases and J by 0 bases, leaving 7 bases between them. From germline, CDR1 is SEHNR and CDR2 FQNEAQ (reference sequence). The CDR3 loop reads CASSPGATNEKLFF. CDR3 sequence (DNA): TGTGCCAGCAGCCCCGGTGCAACTAATGAAAAACTGTTTTTT.

V gene TRBV9 combines with J gene TRBJ1-1; D is uncertain. The CDR3 totals 14 residues. The ends were cut back, 3 bases at V and 5 bases at J, with 14 bases in the middle. Germline CDR1 reads SGDLS; CDR2 reads YYNGEE. The CDR3 reads CASSDPPGGTEAFF. The CDR3 coding sequence is TGTGCCAGCAGCGACCCTCCAGGAGGGACTGAAGCTTTCTTT.

The table lists this clone with a few counts. CDR3 bases: TGCGCCAGCAGCCAAGATACGGACAGGGTGCAGTTCTTC. Its translation is CASSQDTDRVQFF. The chain recombines TRBV4-1 with TRBJ2-1; 8 positions match TRBD1. Germline-derived CDR1 and CDR2 are MGHRA and YSYEKL. With V trimmed by 0 bases and J by 12 bases, 4 bases remained unmatched. The CDR3 has 13 residues.

This sequence joins TRBV14 and TRBJ2-3, with 9 bases that match TRBD2. Germline lookup yields CDR1 SGHDN and CDR2 FVKESK. V lost 0 bases to trimming and J lost 4 bases; unmatched junction nucleotides: 8. The CDR3 sequence is 17 residues long. The chain's CDR3 is CASSQDLSSGDSDTQYF. CDR3 nucleotides: TGTGCCAGCAGCCAAGATCTATCTAGCGGGGACTCAGATACGCAGTATTTT.

V and J are TRBV5-1 and TRBJ1-1; TRBD1 agrees at 7 bases. Germline V gene sequence: CDR1 SGHRS, CDR2 YFSETQ. Trimming cost V 5 bases and J 3 bases; bases outside gene matches: 4. The CDR3 is 13 amino acids. The CDR3 loop reads CASRAGGDTEAFF. The CDR3 DNA follows: TGCGCCAGCAGAGCAGGGGGTGACACTGAAGCTTTCTTT.

V is TRBV5-8 and J is TRBJ2-7; maybe TRBD2 (5 bases). Germline assignment: CDR1 SGHTS and CDR2 YDEGEE. The V gene lost 1 base and the J gene lost 1 base, with 9 bases spanning the gap. CDR3 size: 14 residues. CDR3 residues: CASSLPRRSYEQYF. The DNA for the CDR3 is TGTGCCAGCAGCTTGCCACGGAGGTCCTACGAGCAGTACTTC.

V is TRBV10-3 and J is TRBJ2-3; no firm D call. Trimming removed 3 bases at V and 2 bases at J, with 6 bases between. The V gene's germline CDR1 is ENHRY and CDR2 SYGVKD. CDR3 size: 13 residues. CDR3 coding DNA: TGTGCCATCAGTGATTTCCTCACAGATACGCAGTATTTT. Protein product: CAISDFLTDTQYF.

This rearrangement joins TRBV19 to TRBJ1-4; D gene unclear. CDR1 is LNHDA, CDR2 SQIVND, per germline (reference sequence). The CDR3 covers 14 residues. Trimming left V 6 bases short and J 6 bases short, with 14 bases between. The CDR3 DNA reads TGTGCCAGTAGGGTCTCTGGGCGCTATGAAAAACTGTTTTTT. Its protein product is CASRVSGRYEKLFF.

The CDR3 loop reads CASSINGNRPNQPQHF. In nucleotides, the CDR3 is TGTGCCAGTAGTATAAACGGGAACAGACCGAATCAGCCCCAGCATTTT. The chain carries TRBV19 and TRBJ1-5, with unresolved D. The length of the CDR3 is 16 residues. Between the trimmed V and J ends, which lost 2 bases and 4 bases, there was a span of 15 bases. Germline V gene sequence: CDR1 LNHDA, CDR2 SQIVND (reference sequence).

The chain recombines TRBV23-1 with TRBJ1-1, with TRBD1 as a possible D gene (5 bases). TRBV23-1 counts as an open reading frame of uncertain function. The length of the CDR3 is 17 residues. Trimming shortened V by 0 bases and J by 0 bases, and 14 bases separated the two germline ends. In nucleotides, the CDR3 is TGCGCCAGCAGTCAATCTCGGGGGGGAAGAATGAACACTGAAGCTTTCTTT. Its protein is CASSQSRGGRMNTEAFF.

V usage is TRBV11-1 and J usage is TRBJ1-1; 7 bases are shared with TRBD1. The trim removed 2 bases at V and 4 bases at J, leaving 1 base unmatched. In germline, CDR1 is SGHAT, CDR2 FQDESV (reference sequence). This CDR3 has 13 amino acids. CDR3 amino acids: CASSLYRGTEAFF. CDR3 in DNA: TGTGCCAGCAGCTTATACAGGGGCACTGAAGCTTTCTTT.

The chain employs TRBV29-1 and TRBJ2-7; no reliable D call. Germline V CDR1 and CDR2: SQVTM, ANQGSEA. The CDR3 is 14 amino acids. Trimming cost V 4 bases and J 0 bases, with 13 bases left between them. CDR3 region: CSVGLQTSSYEQYF. The CDR3 DNA is TGCAGCGTTGGGCTACAGACAAGCTCCTACGAGCAGTACTTC.

The J gene is TRBJ2-2, the V gene TRBV6-4, with TRBD1 identical over 7 bases. The CDR3 contains 15 residues. Germline V gene lookup returns CDR1 MRHNA and CDR2 SNTAGT. Trimming cost V 6 bases and J 6 bases; bases outside gene matches: 10. The CDR3 DNA is TGTGCCAGCAGCGCCCTAGAGGGGGCTCCCGGGGAGCTGTTTTTT. As protein: CASSALEGAPGELFF.

V usage is TRBV5-1 and J usage is TRBJ2-5, with D possibly TRBD2 on 5 matching bases. Germline-derived CDR1 and CDR2 are SGHRS and YFSETQ. The CDR3 spans 13 residues. Trimming shortened V by 5 bases and J by 5 bases, and 13 bases separated the two germline ends. This chain's CDR3 is CASSSARGETQYF. CDR3 in DNA: TGCGCCAGCAGTTCCGCTAGAGGGGAGACCCAGTACTTC.

This chain links TRBV28 with TRBJ1-5; 9 bases agree with TRBD1. Germline lookup yields CDR1 MDHEN and CDR2 SYDVKM. With 6 bases clipped from V and 4 bases from J, the junction kept 10 bases outside the gene matches. The CDR3 is 16 amino acids. DNA of the CDR3: TGTGCCAGCAGCCATCCCGACAGGGGGAAGAATCAGCCCCAGCATTTT. Translating gives CASSHPDRGKNQPQHF.

The chain links TRBV19 to TRBJ1-2; D not certain. This CDR3 has 13 amino acids. The V end lost 4 bases, the J end lost 3 bases, and 9 bases lay between the germline ends. Germline CDR1 is LNHDA and CDR2 is SQIVND (reference sequence). CDR3 sequence (DNA): TGTGCCAGTAGTAGTCAGGTGCACTATGGCTACACCTTC. Protein sequence: CASSSQVHYGYTF.

The chain links TRBV2 to TRBJ2-7; maybe TRBD2 (5 bases). The CDR3 consists of 12 residues. V was cut by 4 bases and J by 6 bases, with 10 bases left in between. Germline CDR1 and CDR2: SNHLY and FYNNEI. CDR3 DNA: TGTGCCAGCAGTGCCATCGGGGTCGAGCAGTACTTC. Residues: CASSAIGVEQYF. Variable domain in full (rest from reference TRBV2 and TRBJ2-7): EPEVTQTPSHQVTQMGQEVILRCVPISNHLYFYWYRQILGQKVEFLVSFYNNEISEKSEIFDDQFSVERPDGSNFTLKIRSTKLEDSAMYFCASSAIGVEQYFGPGTRLTVT.